This is a list of T cell receptor beta chains from one sample in a study of OX40 agonist ivuxolimab in advanced cancers. The method was immunoSEQ multiplex PCR; TCRdb's version includes in-frame clones alone and lacks a portion of them. The sample holds about 79,000 clones, roughly 94% seen once. The starting material was CD4+ or CD8+ T cells sorted from blood, obtained in a trial of the OX40 agonist ivuxolimab. Source of these receptors: an adult with an advanced solid tumor such as melanoma, head and neck, liver or kidney cancer. The CDR3 runs from the conserved cysteine through the conserved F or W. The D gene is left open where the match is weak. Only part of the rows carry a size: once, few, many, or a class if the clone is expanded.

>TRBV18|TRBD1|TRBJ2-7|NA
TGTGCCAGCTCAGTCCGGGACAGGGCTTCCTACGAGCAGTACTTC
CASSVRDRASYEQYF
>TRBV5-1|NA|TRBJ2-5|NA
TGCGCCAGCAGCTTGGAGGGTACCCAGTACTTC
CASSLEGTQYF
>TRBV5-4|NA|TRBJ2-7|NA
TGTGCCAGCAACCGGGAATTTAACGAGCAGTACTTC
CASNREFNEQYF
>TRBV4-1|NA|TRBJ2-7|NA
TGCGCCAGCAGCCAAGTAAGCGGGTCCTACGAGCAGTACTTC
CASSQVSGSYEQYF
>TRBV5-4|NA|TRBJ2-2|NA
TGTGCCAGCAGCTCCTTAGGGGGGGCCGGGGAGCTGTTTTTT
CASSSLGGAGELFF
>TRBV19|TRBD2|TRBJ2-1|NA
TGTGCCAGTACCGGGGGGGACCCGGCCCACAATGAGCAGTTCTTC
CASTGGDPAHNEQFF
>TRBV4-1|TRBD1|TRBJ1-2|NA
TGCGCCAGCAGCCAAGTTGGACAGGGAGCTTATGGCTACACCTTC
CASSQVGQGAYGYTF
>TRBV28|NA|TRBJ2-7|once
TGTGCCAGCAGTTCCCGAGTGGGCGGGGTCTACGAGCAGTACTTC
CASSSRVGGVYEQYF
>TRBV28|NA|TRBJ2-7|NA
TGTGCCAGCAGTTTGGGCAGCGGATCCTACGAGCAGTACTTC
CASSLGSGSYEQYF
>TRBV7-8|NA|TRBJ1-2|NA
TGTGCCAGCAGCTTTCTCTCCCGGGCCGTGGGGGGTGGCTACACCTTC
CASSFLSRAVGGGYTF
>TRBV9|NA|TRBJ2-7|NA
TGTGCCAGCAGCGTAGTTCCAGATCCCTACGAGCAGTACTTC
CASSVVPDPYEQYF
>TRBV7-9|NA|TRBJ1-3|once
TGTGCCAGCAGCTTAGATGGTGGAAACACCATATATTTT
CASSLDGGNTIYF
>TRBV7-9|NA|TRBJ2-7|NA
TGTGCCAGCAGCTTAGCGCAGGGCTACGAGCAGTACTTC
CASSLAQGYEQYF
>TRBV4-1|NA|TRBJ2-7|once
TGCGCCAGCAGCCAAGCCGAATGGTACGAGCAGTACTTC
CASSQAEWYEQYF
>TRBV6-1|TRBD2|TRBJ2-1|NA
TGTGCCAGCAGTGAATTAGCGGGGTCCTACAATGAGCAGTTCTTC
CASSELAGSYNEQFF
>TRBV7-2|TRBD2|TRBJ2-1|NA
TGTGCCAGCAGCCCCGGACTAGCGGGCGATGAGCAGTTCTTC
CASSPGLAGDEQFF
>TRBV9|NA|TRBJ2-1|NA
TGTGCCAGCAGCGTAGTACCAGAGGGGGGGCAAGGCAATGAGCAGTTCTTC
CASSVVPEGGQGNEQFF
>TRBV4-2|NA|TRBJ2-5|NA
TGTGCCAGCAGCCCCATGGGGGAACAAGAGACCCAGTACTTC
CASSPMGEQETQYF
>TRBV7-2|NA|TRBJ2-1|NA
TGTGCCAGCAGCTTAGACAGCGGCTCCTACAATGAGCAGTTCTTC
CASSLDSGSYNEQFF
>TRBV27|NA|TRBJ2-2|NA
TGTGCCAGCAGTTTACGGAACACCGGGGAGCTGTTTTTT
CASSLRNTGELFF
>TRBV7-2|TRBD2|TRBJ2-3|NA
TGTGCCAGCAGCGTGGGGGGGGGCACAGATACGCAGTATTTT
CASSVGGGTDTQYF
>TRBV27|TRBD2|TRBJ2-1|NA
TGTGCCAGCAGCTCTAGCGGGAGGGCTTACAATGAGCAGTTCTTC
CASSSSGRAYNEQFF
>TRBV11-2|NA|TRBJ2-5|NA
TGTGCCAGCAGCTTTCCGGGGACGGAGACCCAGTACTTC
CASSFPGTETQYF
>TRBV27|TRBD1|TRBJ1-2|NA
TGTGCCAGCAGGTTGACAGGGGTGGACTATGGCTACACCTTC
CASRLTGVDYGYTF
>TRBV6-1|NA|TRBJ1-5|once
TGTGCCAGCAGGGACAGCGAATTCAATCAGCCCCAGCATTTT
CASRDSEFNQPQHF
>TRBV9|TRBD1|TRBJ1-2|once
TGTGCCAGCAGCACAGGGGGCGAAGGCTACACCTTC
CASSTGGEGYTF
>TRBV9|NA|TRBJ2-7|NA
TGTGCCAGCAACCTACATCCGGAGGGTCTTCAATACGAGCAGTACTTC
CASNLHPEGLQYEQYF
>TRBV10-3|TRBD2|TRBJ2-7|NA
TGTGCCATCAGTGAGTCCACTAGCGGCAGCTCCTACGAGCAGTACTTC
CAISESTSGSSYEQYF
>TRBV7-6|NA|TRBJ1-1|NA
TGTGCCAGCAGCTTATCGGGGGCAGACCCTGAAGCTTTCTTT
CASSLSGADPEAFF
>TRBV11-2|TRBD2|TRBJ2-7|NA
TGTGCCAGCAGCTTAAATTGGTTGACTAGCGATCGCCCCTACGAGCAGTACTTC
CASSLNWLTSDRPYEQYF
>TRBV19|NA|TRBJ1-5|NA
TGTGCCAGTAGTTGGGGGTCGGATCAGCCCCAGCATTTT
CASSWGSDQPQHF
>TRBV6-6|NA|TRBJ2-7|NA
TGTGCCAGCAGACCCCTAGAAAACTACGAGCAGTACTTC
CASRPLENYEQYF